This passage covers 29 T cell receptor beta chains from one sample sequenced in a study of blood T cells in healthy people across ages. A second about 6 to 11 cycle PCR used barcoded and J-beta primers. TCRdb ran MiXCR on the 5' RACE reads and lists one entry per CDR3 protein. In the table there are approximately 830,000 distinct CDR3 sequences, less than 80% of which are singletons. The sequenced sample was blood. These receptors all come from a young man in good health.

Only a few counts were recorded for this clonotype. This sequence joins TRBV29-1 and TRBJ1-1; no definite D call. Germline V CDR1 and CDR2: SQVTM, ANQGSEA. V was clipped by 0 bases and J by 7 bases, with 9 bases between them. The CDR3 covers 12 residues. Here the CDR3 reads CSVEDHELEAFF. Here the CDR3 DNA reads TGCAGCGTTGAAGATCACGAGCTTGAAGCTTTCTTT.

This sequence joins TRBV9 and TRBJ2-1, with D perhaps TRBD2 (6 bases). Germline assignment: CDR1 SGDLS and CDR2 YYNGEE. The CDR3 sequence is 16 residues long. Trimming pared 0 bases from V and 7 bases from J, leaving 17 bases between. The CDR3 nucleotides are TGTGCCAGCAGCGTAGACGGCGGGGAGGCATTTAATGAGCAGTTCTTC. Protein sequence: CASSVDGGEAFNEQFF.

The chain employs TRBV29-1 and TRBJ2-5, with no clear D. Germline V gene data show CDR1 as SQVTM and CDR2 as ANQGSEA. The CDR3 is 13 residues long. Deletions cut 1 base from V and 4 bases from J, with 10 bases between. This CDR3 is CSVEVVPGETQYF. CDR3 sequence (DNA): TGCAGCGTTGAAGTTGTACCCGGAGAGACCCAGTACTTC.

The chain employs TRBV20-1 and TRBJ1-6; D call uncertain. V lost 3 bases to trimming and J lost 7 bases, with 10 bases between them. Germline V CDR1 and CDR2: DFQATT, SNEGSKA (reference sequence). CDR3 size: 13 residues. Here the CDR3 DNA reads TGCAGTGCTAGGGCCGCAACCAATTCACCCCTCCACTTT. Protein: CSARAATNSPLHF.

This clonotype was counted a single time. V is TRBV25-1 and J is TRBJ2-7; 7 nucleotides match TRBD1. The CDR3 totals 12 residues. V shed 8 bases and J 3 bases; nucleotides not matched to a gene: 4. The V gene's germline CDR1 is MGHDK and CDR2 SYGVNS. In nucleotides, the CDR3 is TGTGCCAGCGCACGGACAGGCTACGAGCAGTACTTC. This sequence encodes CASARTGYEQYF.

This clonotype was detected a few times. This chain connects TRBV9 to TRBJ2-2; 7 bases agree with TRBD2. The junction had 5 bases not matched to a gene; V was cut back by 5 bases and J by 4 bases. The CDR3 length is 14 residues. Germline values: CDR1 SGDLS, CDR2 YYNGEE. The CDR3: CASRGGEPTGELFF. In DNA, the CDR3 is TGTGCCAGCAGGGGAGGGGAACCCACCGGGGAGCTGTTTTTT.

Written as DNA, the CDR3 is TGTGCCAGCAACCAACCCCCGGCGGAGACCCAGTACTTC. This sequence encodes CASNQPPAETQYF. The V gene is TRBV6-2 or TRBV6-3, the J gene TRBJ2-5; D remains unclear. CDR3 size: 13 residues. V was trimmed by 7 bases and J by 5 bases, leaving 14 bases between them. The germline V gene has CDR1 MNHEY and CDR2 SVGEGT.

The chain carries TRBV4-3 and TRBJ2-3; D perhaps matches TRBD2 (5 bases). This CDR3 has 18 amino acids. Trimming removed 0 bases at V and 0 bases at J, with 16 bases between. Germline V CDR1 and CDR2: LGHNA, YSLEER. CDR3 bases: TGCGCCAGCAGCCAAGAGAGTCCGGGTGGGAGTAGCACAGATACGCAGTATTTT. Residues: CASSQESPGGSSTDTQYF.

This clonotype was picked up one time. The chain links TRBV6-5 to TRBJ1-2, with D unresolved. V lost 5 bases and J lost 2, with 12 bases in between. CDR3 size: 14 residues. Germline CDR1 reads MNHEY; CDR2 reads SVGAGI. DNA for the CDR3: TGTGCCAGCAGTACGGATACAGCGAACTATGGCTACACCTTC. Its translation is CASSTDTANYGYTF.

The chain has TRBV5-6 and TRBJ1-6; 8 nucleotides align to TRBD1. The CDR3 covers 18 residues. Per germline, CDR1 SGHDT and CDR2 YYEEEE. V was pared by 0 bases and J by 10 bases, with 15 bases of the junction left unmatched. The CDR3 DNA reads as TGTGCCAGCAGCTTGGAATCAGGGGGCCAAATCTTCGGATCACCCCTCCACTTT. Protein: CASSLESGGQIFGSPLHF.

The CDR3 nucleotides are TGTGCCAGCAGTATAGTGAGCGGGAGCACAGATACGCAGTATTTT. As protein: CASSIVSGSTDTQYF. The chain is built from TRBV12-3 or TRBV12-4 and TRBJ2-3; possibly TRBD2 for D (6 bases). V dropped 5 bases and J dropped 0 bases, with 12 bases sitting between them. The CDR3 spans 15 residues.

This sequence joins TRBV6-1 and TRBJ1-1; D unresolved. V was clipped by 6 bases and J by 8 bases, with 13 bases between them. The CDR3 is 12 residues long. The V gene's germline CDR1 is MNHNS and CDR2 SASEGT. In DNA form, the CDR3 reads TGTGCCAGCAGGCAAGGAGGGTCGGAAGCTTTCTTT. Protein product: CASRQGGSEAFF.

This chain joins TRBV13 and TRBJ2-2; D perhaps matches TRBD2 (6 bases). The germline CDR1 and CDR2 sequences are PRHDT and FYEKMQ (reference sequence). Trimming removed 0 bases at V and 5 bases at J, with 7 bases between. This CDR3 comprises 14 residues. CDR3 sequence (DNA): TGTGCCAGCAGCTTAGGCCGGGGGACCGGGGAGCTGTTTTTT. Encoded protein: CASSLGRGTGELFF.

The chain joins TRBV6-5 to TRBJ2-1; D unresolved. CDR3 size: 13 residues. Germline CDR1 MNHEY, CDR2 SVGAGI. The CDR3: CATGSDGDNEQFF. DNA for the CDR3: TGTGCAACCGGGTCGGATGGGGATAATGAGCAGTTCTTC.

CDR3 in DNA: TGCAGTGCTAGAGATAGGAGGGGGCCGCTCTACGAGCAGTACTTC. Translation gives CSARDRRGPLYEQYF. This chain links TRBV20-1 with TRBJ2-7, with D perhaps TRBD1 (7 bases). The V gene's germline CDR1 is DFQATT and CDR2 SNEGSKA (reference sequence). The V end lost 0 bases, the J end lost 3 bases, and 15 bases lay between the germline ends. The length of the CDR3 is 15 residues.

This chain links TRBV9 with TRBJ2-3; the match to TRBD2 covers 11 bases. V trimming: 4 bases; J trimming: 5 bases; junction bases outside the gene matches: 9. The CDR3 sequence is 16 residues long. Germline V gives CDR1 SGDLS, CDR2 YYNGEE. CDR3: CASSTAASGGQDTQYF. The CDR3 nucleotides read TGTGCCAGCAGCACGGCAGCTAGCGGGGGGCAAGATACGCAGTATTTT.

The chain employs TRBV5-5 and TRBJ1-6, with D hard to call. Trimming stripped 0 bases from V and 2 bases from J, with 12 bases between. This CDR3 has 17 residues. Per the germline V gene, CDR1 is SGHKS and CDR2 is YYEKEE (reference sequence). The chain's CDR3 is CASSLGPMFTYNSPLHF. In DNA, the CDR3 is TGTGCCAGCAGCTTGGGGCCTATGTTTACCTATAATTCACCCCTCCACTTT.

The CDR3 DNA is TGTGCCAGCAGTTTAGTGCAGGGTGGCGGCATTCAGTACTTC. Protein product: CASSLVQGGGIQYF. The rearrangement uses TRBV12-3 or TRBV12-4 and TRBJ2-7, with D tentatively TRBD1 (5 bases). Judging by the DNA end, TRBJ2-4 fits better; the J call may be wrong. This CDR3 region has 14 residues.

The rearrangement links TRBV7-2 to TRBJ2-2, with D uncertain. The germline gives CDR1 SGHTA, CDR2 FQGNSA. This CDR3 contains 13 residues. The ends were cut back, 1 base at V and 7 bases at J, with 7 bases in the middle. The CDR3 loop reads CASSLVVRGELFF. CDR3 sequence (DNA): TGTGCCAGCAGCTTAGTGGTTCGCGGGGAGCTGTTTTTT.

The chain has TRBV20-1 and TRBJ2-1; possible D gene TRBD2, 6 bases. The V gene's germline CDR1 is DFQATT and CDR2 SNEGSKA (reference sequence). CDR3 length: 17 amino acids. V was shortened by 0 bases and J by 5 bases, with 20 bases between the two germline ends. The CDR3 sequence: CSARDYLLGRGNNEQFF. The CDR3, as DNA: TGCAGTGCTAGAGATTATTTATTGGGGCGGGGTAACAATGAGCAGTTCTTC.

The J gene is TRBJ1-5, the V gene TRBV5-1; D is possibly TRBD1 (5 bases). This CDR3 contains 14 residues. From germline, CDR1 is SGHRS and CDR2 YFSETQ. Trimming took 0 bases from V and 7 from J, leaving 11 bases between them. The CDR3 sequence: CASSLAMEGQPQHF. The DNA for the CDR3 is TGCGCCAGCAGCTTGGCTATGGAGGGGCAGCCCCAGCATTTT.

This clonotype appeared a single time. Here the CDR3 DNA reads TGTGCCAGCAGCCAGTCTGCGGGCGGTTATTATGGCTACACCTTC. This sequence encodes CASSQSAGGYYGYTF. The V call is TRBV12-3 or TRBV12-4, the J call TRBJ1-2; D is unclear. This CDR3 is 15 amino acids long. Trimming pared 6 bases from V and 5 bases from J, leaving 19 bases between.

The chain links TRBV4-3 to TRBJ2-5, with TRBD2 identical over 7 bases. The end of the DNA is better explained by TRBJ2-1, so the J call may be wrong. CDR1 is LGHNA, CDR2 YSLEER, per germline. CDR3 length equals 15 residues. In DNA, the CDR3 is TGCGCCAGCAGCCGTTGGGGGGGTCCCCAAGAGACCCAGTTCTTC. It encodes CASSRWGGPQETQFF.

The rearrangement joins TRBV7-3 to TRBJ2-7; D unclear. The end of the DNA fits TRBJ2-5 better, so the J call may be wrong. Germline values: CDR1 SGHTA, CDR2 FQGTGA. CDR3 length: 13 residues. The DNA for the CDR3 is TGTGCCAGCAGCTTAGTCCCCAGGGAGACCCAGTACTTC. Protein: CASSLVPRETQYF.

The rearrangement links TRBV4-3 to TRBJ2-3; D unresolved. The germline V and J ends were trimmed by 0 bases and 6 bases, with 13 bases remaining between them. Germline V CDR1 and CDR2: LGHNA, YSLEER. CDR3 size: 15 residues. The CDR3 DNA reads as TGCGCCAGCAGCCAAGATAGCATCCACCCGGATACGCAGTATTTT. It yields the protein CASSQDSIHPDTQYF.

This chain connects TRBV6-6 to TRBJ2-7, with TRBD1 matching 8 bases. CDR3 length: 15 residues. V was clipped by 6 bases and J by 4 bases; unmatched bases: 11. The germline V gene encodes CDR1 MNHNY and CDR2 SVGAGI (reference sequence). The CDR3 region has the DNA TGTGCCAGCAGGGCAAGGCAGGGGGCATTGTACGAGCAGTACTTC. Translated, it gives CASRARQGALYEQYF.

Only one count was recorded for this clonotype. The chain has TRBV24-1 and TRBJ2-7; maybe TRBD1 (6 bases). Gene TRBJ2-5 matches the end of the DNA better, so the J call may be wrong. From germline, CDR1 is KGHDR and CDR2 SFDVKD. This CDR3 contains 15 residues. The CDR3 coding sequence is TGTGCCACCAGTGATCGCAACAGGGCAGGGGAGACCCAGTACTTC. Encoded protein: CATSDRNRAGETQYF.

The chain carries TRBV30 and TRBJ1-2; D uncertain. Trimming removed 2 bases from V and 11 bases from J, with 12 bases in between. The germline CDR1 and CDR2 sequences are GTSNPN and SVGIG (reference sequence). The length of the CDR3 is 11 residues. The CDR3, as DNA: TGTGCCTGGAGTCTGGGATACGGGTACACCTTC. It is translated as CAWSLGYGYTF.

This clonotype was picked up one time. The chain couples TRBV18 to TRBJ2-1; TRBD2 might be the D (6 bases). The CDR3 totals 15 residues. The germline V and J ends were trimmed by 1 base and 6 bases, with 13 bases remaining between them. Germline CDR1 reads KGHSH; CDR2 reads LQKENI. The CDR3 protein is CASSPQGGHGNEQFF. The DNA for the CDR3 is TGTGCCAGCTCACCACAGGGAGGCCATGGCAATGAGCAGTTCTTC.